These 25 T cell receptor beta chains came from one sample sequenced in a study of T-cell memory formation after mild COVID-19. TCRdb analysed the 5' RACE reads with MiXCR anew, one entry per CDR3 protein. Seen here are approximately 300,000 distinct CDR3 sequences, less than 20% observed once, and the top ten hold about a fifth. Sequenced sample: PBMCs or a T cell subset sorted from them (not recorded which). The receptor source for this set is a man aged 18 to 35 who had mild COVID-19 (a few samples of this study predate the infection). Cell type and time point are not known.

V is TRBV7-8 and J is TRBJ2-5; 7 nucleotides align to TRBD1. V gave up 4 bases and J gave up 1 base; unmatched junction bases: 6. This CDR3 has 15 amino acids. Germline loops: CDR1 SGHVS, CDR2 FQNEAQ. CDR3 DNA: TGTGCCAGCAGCTATGGAACAGGGGCCCAAGAGACCCAGTACTTC. It yields the protein CASSYGTGAQETQYF.

The J gene is TRBJ2-5, the V gene TRBV4-1, with TRBD2 matching 9 bases. The CDR3 extends over 16 amino acids. V lost 4 bases to trimming and J lost 3 bases; unmatched junction nucleotides: 9. The germline V gene has CDR1 MGHRA and CDR2 YSYEKL. The CDR3 spells CASSPGLAGGEETQYF. CDR3 in DNA: TGCGCCAGCAGCCCGGGACTGGCGGGGGGGGAAGAGACCCAGTACTTC.

This clonotype was observed a handful of times. The chain uses TRBV5-1 and TRBJ1-5, with D possibly matching TRBD1 (6 bases). The CDR3 totals 14 residues. Between the trimmed V and J ends, which lost 3 bases and 7 bases, there was a span of 14 bases. CDR1 is SGHRS and CDR2 is YFSETQ in the germline V gene. As DNA, the CDR3 is TGCGCCAGCAGCTCAGGGGAGCAGGGGCAGCCCCAGCATTTT. It yields the protein CASSSGEQGQPQHF.

The genes are TRBV7-9 and TRBJ1-4; 8 nucleotides line up with TRBD1. This CDR3 has 14 residues. Germline lookup yields CDR1 SEHNR and CDR2 FQNEAQ (reference sequence). V lost 5 bases and J lost 8; bases outside the gene matches: 7. This chain's CDR3 is CASSRTGSGEKLFF. CDR3 nucleotides: TGTGCCAGCAGCCGGACAGGGAGCGGCGAAAAACTGTTTTTT. Based on the CDR3 plus reference TRBV7-9 and TRBJ1-4, the full variable domain is DTGVSQNPRHKITKRGQNVTFRCDPISEHNRLYWYRQTLGQGPEFLTYFQNEAQLEKSRLLSDRFSAERPKGSFSTLEIQRTEQGDSAMYLCASSRTGSGEKLFFGSGTQLSVL.

The J gene is TRBJ2-7, the V gene TRBV27, with no clear D. Trimming left V 11 bases short and J 5 bases short, with 16 bases between. This CDR3 contains 12 residues. The germline V gene encodes CDR1 MNHEY and CDR2 SMNVEV (reference sequence). The CDR3 region has the DNA TGTGCCCTCTCGCCAGTGATAGACGAGCAGTACGTC. The encoded protein is CALSPVIDEQYV.

This clonotype occurred a few times. V is TRBV7-9 and J is TRBJ2-1; either TRBD1 or TRBD2 may supply D (5 bases each). Per germline, CDR1 SEHNR and CDR2 FQNEAQ (reference sequence). With 1 base removed from V and 9 bases from J, the gap between germline ends came to 16 bases. This CDR3 region has 15 residues. The CDR3 loop reads CASSLGGVRSSEQFF. DNA of the CDR3: TGTGCCAGCAGCTTAGGAGGGGTCAGGAGTAGTGAGCAGTTCTTC. Full variable domain (outside the CDR3, taken from reference TRBV7-9 and TRBJ2-1): DTGVSQNPRHKITKRGQNVTFRCDPISEHNRLYWYRQTLGQGPEFLTYFQNEAQLEKSRLLSDRFSAERPKGSFSTLEIQRTEQGDSAMYLCASSLGGVRSSEQFFGPGTRLTVL.

This clonotype appeared a few times. The rearrangement uses TRBV4-3 and TRBJ1-4; no definite D call. This CDR3 is built from 15 residues. Germline V gene data show CDR1 as LGHNA and CDR2 as YSLEER. With 0 bases removed from V and 6 bases from J, the gap between germline ends came to 11 bases. The CDR3 DNA reads as TGCGCCAGCAGCCAAGAAGCCAGTTTCTATGAAAAACTGTTTTTT. This encodes CASSQEASFYEKLFF.

The chain combines TRBV6-2 or TRBV6-3 with TRBJ2-7; D unresolved. The germline V gene encodes CDR1 MNHEY and CDR2 SVGEGT. This CDR3 is built from 14 residues. V was trimmed by 2 bases and J by 7 bases, leaving 15 bases between them. CDR3: CASSYTMTRWEQYV. Written as DNA, the CDR3 is TGTGCCAGCAGTTACACCATGACACGTTGGGAGCAGTACGTC.

The V call is TRBV6-2 or TRBV6-3, the J call TRBJ1-4; 7 bases agree with TRBD1. Germline lookup yields CDR1 MNHEY and CDR2 SVGEGT. This CDR3 is 18 amino acids long. V lost 6 bases to trimming and J lost 5 bases; unmatched junction nucleotides: 18. The DNA for the CDR3 is TGTGCCAGCAGACCACTACAGGGGACCGAGCCGATCAATGAAAAACTGTTTTTT. It is translated as CASRPLQGTEPINEKLFF.

This clonotype was seen repeatedly, ten times or more. The chain employs TRBV4-1 and TRBJ2-3; 10 bases line up with TRBD2. Unmatched junction bases numbered 8, after V lost 2 bases and J lost 0 bases. Germline CDR1 MGHRA, CDR2 YSYEKL. This CDR3 is 18 amino acids long. Here the CDR3 reads CASSQIAGGYPSTDTQYF. The CDR3 DNA is TGCGCCAGCAGCCAAATAGCGGGGGGTTACCCTAGCACAGATACGCAGTATTTT.

This clonotype was picked up a small number of times. J is TRBJ1-6 and V is TRBV15; D ambiguous. The ends were cut back, 0 bases at V and 8 bases at J, with 17 bases in the middle. From germline, CDR1 is LNHNV and CDR2 YYDKDF (reference sequence). The CDR3 is made up of 17 amino acids. The CDR3 here is CATSRDSASRVYSPLHF. The DNA of the CDR3 is TGTGCCACCAGCAGAGATTCGGCCTCGCGGGTTTATTCACCCCTCCACTTT.

This sequence joins TRBV7-9 and TRBJ2-6; 8 bases fit TRBD1. The CDR3 is 18 residues long. V shed 7 bases, J shed 0 bases, and the junction held 11 bases outside the gene matches. Germline V gene lookup returns CDR1 SEHNR and CDR2 FQNEAQ (reference sequence). The CDR3 bases are TGTGCCAGCACATTGGGACAGGCCTTCCCCTCTGGGGCCAACGTCCTGACTTTC. This codes for CASTLGQAFPSGANVLTF.

The DNA for the CDR3 is TGTGCCATTAAGGGGCGTGCAAACACTGAAGCTTTCTTT. Its translation: CAIKGRANTEAFF. The chain has TRBV28 and TRBJ1-1; a possible D gene is TRBD1 (5 bases). Trimming pared 10 bases from V and 2 bases from J, leaving 14 bases between. Germline lookup yields CDR1 MDHEN and CDR2 SYDVKM. This CDR3 has 13 amino acids.

The chain combines TRBV4-2 with TRBJ1-1; D not certain. The CDR3 extends over 15 amino acids. The ends were cut back, 0 bases at V and 0 bases at J, with 8 bases in the middle. In germline, CDR1 is LGHNA, CDR2 YNFKEQ. CDR3 bases: TGTGCCAGCAGCCAAGATACATTCATGAACACTGAAGCTTTCTTT. It specifies CASSQDTFMNTEAFF.

This clonotype occurred a few times. The rearrangement joins TRBV18 to TRBJ1-1; D possibly corresponds to TRBD1 (6 bases). Germline values: CDR1 KGHSH, CDR2 LQKENI. The CDR3 runs 16 residues. V gave up 6 bases and J gave up 0 bases, with 17 bases separating them. CDR3 coding DNA: TGTGCCAGCTCCCAAGGCGGGGGGGGCCTGAACACTGAAGCTTTCTTT. Translated, it gives CASSQGGGGLNTEAFF. Filled out from reference TRBV18 and TRBJ1-1, the complete variable domain reads NAGVMQNPRHLVRRRGQEARLRCSPMKGHSHVYWYRQLPEEGLKFMVYLQKENIIDESGMPKERFSAEFPKEGPSILRIQQVVRGDSAAYFCASSQGGGGLNTEAFFGQGTRLTVV.

In the case of this clonotype: Possible read error: a much larger clone is one base away. The V and J genes are TRBV11-1 and TRBJ2-3, with D unresolved. Looked up from germline, CDR1 is SGHAT and CDR2 is FQDESV (reference sequence). The V and J ends lost 6 bases and 1 base respectively, with 8 bases between them. The CDR3 loop spans 13 amino acids. CDR3 bases: TGTGCCAGCAGAGAAAAGGGCACAGATACGCAGTATTTT. This sequence encodes CASREKGTDTQYF.

V and J are TRBV4-1 and TRBJ2-3; D is possibly TRBD2 (5 bases). The CDR3 loop spans 15 amino acids. Per germline, CDR1 MGHRA and CDR2 YSYEKL. The V and J ends lost 3 bases and 0 bases respectively, with 10 bases between them. This chain's CDR3 is CASSQTWESTDTQYF. The CDR3 DNA reads TGCGCCAGCAGCCAGACCTGGGAGAGCACAGATACGCAGTATTTT.

The chain recombines TRBV7-2 with TRBJ1-6; no reliable D call. V lost 3 bases and J lost 7, with 7 bases in between. The CDR3 contains 13 residues. Germline V lookup: CDR1 SGHTA, CDR2 FQGNSA. The CDR3 DNA is TGTGCCAGCAGCTTCGGACCAAATTCACCCCTCCACTTT. It codes for CASSFGPNSPLHF.

Remarks on this clonotype: The junction does not match germline at one end; this may be a read error. This chain joins TRBV10-3 and TRBJ2-3; possible D gene TRBD2, 7 bases. The CDR3 totals 17 residues. Per germline, CDR1 ENHRY and CDR2 SYGVKD. CDR3 sequence: CAISETTVAGARDTQYF. CDR3 bases: TGTGCCATAAGTGAAACCACCGTTGCGGGGGCGAGAGATACGCAGTATTTT.

This CDR3 is CASSLTPRAGRYEQYF. The CDR3 nucleotides read TGTGCCAGCAGCTTAACCCCTAGGGCAGGGCGATACGAGCAGTACTTC. V is TRBV7-9 and J is TRBJ2-7; the D gene is possibly TRBD1 (5 bases). CDR1 is SEHNR and CDR2 is FQNEAQ in the germline V gene (reference sequence). The germline V and J ends were trimmed by 2 bases and 4 bases, with 18 bases remaining between them. This CDR3 has 16 residues.

The chain joins TRBV29-1 to TRBJ1-1; tentatively, D is TRBD1 (5 bases). Between the trimmed V and J ends, which lost 7 bases and 4 bases, there was a span of 13 bases. The CDR3 is made up of 12 amino acids. In germline, CDR1 is SQVTM, CDR2 ANQGSEA. The CDR3 bases are TGCAGCGGGAGGTTTGGGGGCACTGAAGCTTTCTTT. It yields the protein CSGRFGGTEAFF.

Only a few counts were recorded for this clonotype. V is TRBV7-9 and J is TRBJ2-3; the D is unclear. CDR1 is SEHNR, CDR2 FQNEAQ, per germline (reference sequence). The CDR3 is 13 residues long. Trimming pared 8 bases from V and 0 bases from J, leaving 9 bases between. The DNA of the CDR3 is TGTGCCAGCCGCGTTTCTAGCACAGATACGCAGTATTTT. As protein: CASRVSSTDTQYF.

At least ten counts were recorded for this clonotype. This chain links TRBV11-2 with TRBJ2-3; 9 bases fit TRBD2. This CDR3 spans 17 amino acids. The germline V gene encodes CDR1 SGHAT and CDR2 FQNNGV. With V trimmed by 8 bases and J by 1 base, 13 bases remained unmatched. The CDR3 loop reads CASGRGSSGVGTDTQYF. CDR3 sequence (DNA): TGTGCCAGCGGCCGGGGGTCTAGCGGGGTTGGCACAGATACGCAGTATTTT.

At least ten counts were recorded for this clonotype. The chain has TRBV6-5 and TRBJ1-5; 9 bases align to TRBD1. The trim removed 6 bases at V and 6 bases at J, leaving 9 bases unmatched. Germline CDR1 reads MNHEY; CDR2 reads SVGAGI. The CDR3 is 15 residues long. CDR3 loop: CASRPTGGYSQPQHF. The CDR3 DNA follows: TGTGCCAGCAGACCGACAGGGGGGTATAGTCAGCCCCAGCATTTT.

The chain is built from TRBV11-2 and TRBJ2-1; 11 bases are a match to TRBD2. Per germline, CDR1 SGHAT and CDR2 FQNNGV. The CDR3 sequence is 17 residues long. Trimming cost V 5 bases and J 1 base; bases outside gene matches: 7. The CDR3 DNA sequence: TGTGCCAGCAGCCCAAACCCTAGCGGGGGGTCCTACAATGAGCAGTTCTTC. It specifies CASSPNPSGGSYNEQFF.